This T cell receptor (beta chain) derives from a study of OX40 agonist ivuxolimab in advanced cancers. Regarding the study in general: The costimulatory receptor OX40 (CD134) was targeted by ivuxolimab, a fully human IgG2 agonistic monoclonal antibody. Intravenous ivuxolimab was administered to patients every 2 weeks at six dose levels: 0.01, 0.1, 0.3, 1.5, 3 and 10 mg/kg. Of the approximately 53 patients in dose escalation, approximately 20 had hepatocellular carcinoma, about 15 had melanoma, 9 had renal cell carcinoma and 9 had head and neck cancer. In the dose-escalation cohort, more than 75% of patients were male, and the mean age was approximately 60 years, with a range of roughly 20 to 80. Patients were allowed to have had prior anti-PD-1, anti-PD-L1 or anti-CTLA-4 therapy, and more than 30% of the dose-escalation patients had previously received checkpoint inhibitors. Three dose-escalation patients achieved partial responses, one with hepatocellular carcinoma and two with cutaneous melanoma. The purpose of peripheral TCRbeta sequencing was to test whether ivuxolimab changed TCR sequence diversity and led to clonal T-cell expansion. The paper covers the monotherapy dose-escalation part of the phase I ivuxolimab trial, which included N = 52 patients.

The trial excluded patients who had a history of autoimmune disease or who were on systemic immunosuppression. Peripheral blood for TCR sequencing was drawn from every dose cohort at baseline, at cycle 4 day 1 and at cycle 7 day 1. Samples came from an open-label, multicenter, first-in-human phase I dose-escalation trial of ivuxolimab. Adults with locally advanced or metastatic head and neck squamous cell, hepatocellular, melanoma or renal cell carcinoma were enrolled in the trial. Before TCR sequencing, CD4+ and CD8+ T cells were separately sorted from peripheral blood. Findings and caveats that apply to the study as a whole: After ivuxolimab, expanded clones were on average more numerous among CD8+ T cells than among CD4+ T cells. Low levels of normalized T-cell clonal expansion were also seen in some nonresponding patients. At doses of 0.1 to 3.0 mg/kg, clonal expansion of both CD4+ and CD8+ T cells in blood was seen between baseline and week 6. Partial responders in the 0.1-3.0 mg/kg groups had among the lowest normalized peripheral clonal expansion, especially among CD8+ T cells. Which antigens the clonally expanded peripheral T cells were specific for was not determined.

The CDR3 has 18 amino acids, counting the end cysteine and phenylalanine. Only the CDR3 region is kept as DNA, spanning 54 bases read in frame from base 1. Here V drops 0 bases and J drops 4 bases, and the junction holds 8 bases not matched to any gene. Sequences MGHRA (CDR1) and YSYEKL (CDR2) are obtained from the germline V gene. Comment on this clone: It has no known antigen specificity. Base qualities were left out, and no much larger clone turns up one base away.

To sequence the TCRbeta CDR3 region, genomic DNA was isolated from the sorted cells. The immunoSEQ Assay was used to sequence the TCRbeta CDR3 regions. What TCRdb holds here is the immuneACCESS table cut down to in-frame rearrangements. Part of the clones is not present; checked against another copy, under half of the missing clones reflect an unresolved V gene, and the others are unexplained. The sample data list some 50,000 clones, and 70% to 90% of these were observed just once. The top ten hold around 0.6% of the sample. The V and J genes are TRBV4-1 and TRBJ2-1; TRBD2 fits 11 bases in the junction. The TCR originated in an adult with an advanced solid tumor such as melanoma, head and neck, liver or kidney cancer. Sample: CD4+ or CD8+ T cells sorted from blood, taken in a trial of the OX40 agonist ivuxolimab. CDR3 sequence: CASSQDLASGRKYNEQFF. The DNA sequence follows: TGCGCCAGCAGCCAAGATCTGGCTAGCGGGAGGAAATACAATGAGCAGTTCTTC.